The present T cell receptor beta chain was sequenced within a study of persistence of HIV-infected CD4 T cells (dated by TCRdb to about 2020). General notes on the study: Suppressive ART had been received by participants for a median of around eight years. Peripheral blood samples of up to about 180 mL were obtained at multiple time points, with the exception of two participants, for whom leukapheresis was performed at a single time point. CMV- and HIV-1 Gag-responding CD4+ T cells were isolated from ART-treated individuals so that antigen-driven clonal expansion of HIV-1-infected cells could be examined. The clonality of all cells in each sorted population was measured by TCRbeta sequencing, and the clonality of infected cells was measured by proviral sequencing. For the TCR cluster analysis across participants, 8 or 9 participants were included for CMV and over five participants for Gag. General conclusions and limits of the study: The study involved few individuals and tested only a limited range of antigens. Significantly lower TCRbeta richness was observed in CMV- and Gag-responding cells than in anti-CD3/anti-CD28-responding cells, and higher oligoclonality was observed in CMV-responding cells than in CD3/CD28-stimulated and Gag-responding cells. Degenerate expanded CDR3beta sequences were enriched in antigen-responding cells, suggesting convergent selection of CD4+ responses to CMV and Gag. Because the TCR analyses were done in bulk, restricting them to just the rare CMV-responding cells that actually carried HIV-1 proviruses was not possible. TCR oligoclonality correlated with proviral oligoclonality within the same sorted populations.

The immunoSEQ hsTCRB assay version 4, run in survey mode, was used to sequence TCRbeta repertoires from genomic DNA. Genomic DNA was diluted to about 10 ng/uL, using up to about 1 ug per sample for TCRbeta sequencing. The original methods were these. TCRbeta data analysis was done in ImmunoSeq Analyzer 3.0, and diversity was calculated on productive nucleotide rearrangements. Using the Immunarch R package, the improved Chao index served to estimate lower-bound TCR diversity and the Gini coefficient served to estimate clonality. Different nucleotide rearrangements encoding the same CDR3beta amino acid sequence were counted as distinct clonotypes. Differential abundance analysis found TCRbeta sequences that were significantly enriched in antigen-responding cells compared with anti-CD3/anti-CD28-activated cells. GLIPH2 clustered TCRs by predicted peptide-MHC specificity, both within individual participants and across merged participant data sets. The table comes from immuneACCESS by way of TCRdb, which keeps in-frame sequences with V and J called. Part of the clones is missing from these tables; in studies checked, under half for an unresolved V gene and the rest for unknown reasons. Clone size and the V and J calls come from that table; the DNA yielded D and trimming. Recorded for this sample are thousands of clones; roughly three fifths of them occurred a single time. The leading ten clones occupy 15% to 20% of the sample.

By sample share, this clone is medium-sized (0.01 to 0.1%). It lacks a known antigen. No base qualities exist here, and no much larger clone lies one base off it. The label giving this sample's treatment or condition can be read as: suppressive antiretroviral therapy. Cells were stimulated with lysates of CMV-infected fibroblasts at 9 to 10 ug/mL. CD4+ T cells that responded were sorted based on upregulation of both CD40 ligand and CD69. HIV-1-infected adults in whom suppressive ART had been started during chronic infection were enrolled as participants. Plasma HIV-1 RNA had been undetectable (below 50 copies/mL) in participants for at least 4 years. To be included, participants needed a CD4+ T cell count above 400 cells/uL and a positive CMV serology. Before stimulation, PBMCs were isolated using density centrifugation and depleted of CD8+ T cells. Stimulation of CD8-depleted PBMCs was carried out for approximately 17 hours with anti-CD28/CD49d costimulation, CD40-blocking antibody and enfuvirtide, to prevent new infections. Cell sorting was done on a Beckman Coulter MoFlo Legacy or XDP sorter, and dead cells were excluded with propidium iodide. For samples with more than one million cells, genomic DNA was extracted with the QIAamp DNA Mini Kit, and for all other samples the Quick-DNA Microprep Kit was used.

Spanning cysteine to phenylalanine, the CDR3 consists of 15 amino acids. The DNA shown is the 45-base CDR3, in frame from base 1. The germline V gene (reference sequence) yields LNHDA for CDR1 and SQIVND for CDR2. The V and J ends are trimmed by 0 bases and 5 bases, leaving 13 bases between them. The TCR comes from an adult man with HIV who was CMV-seropositive. This chain joins TRBV19 to TRBJ1-1, with the D gene call left open. The material sequenced was CD4+ T cells sorted from PBMCs after roughly 18-hour stimulation, taken from a patient who received antiretroviral therapy. Interpreted using the paper, the cell subset or site label stands for: CD40L+CD69+ CD4 T cells responding to CMV lysate. The CDR3 region has the sequence CASSIDSSLGTEAFF. At the DNA level, the sequence is TGTGCCAGTAGTATAGACAGCTCGTTGGGGACTGAAGCTTTCTTT. Outside the CDR3, residues come from the reference TRBV19 and TRBJ1-1 proteins, so the full variable domain is: DGGITQSPKYLFRKEGQNVTLSCEQNLNHDAMYWYRQDPGQGLRLIYYSQIVNDFQKGDIAEGYSVSREKKESFPLTVTSAQKNPTAFYLCASSIDSSLGTEAFFGQGTRLTVV.